These T cell receptor beta chains were read from a single sample in a study of cytomegalovirus exposure and HLA in healthy donors. Sequencing was performed with immunoSEQ multiplex PCR; in TCRdb, only in-frame clones are kept and a portion is missing. Here the sample spans 130,000 or so clones, approximately 8.6% being singletons. Sequenced sample: PBMCs. Receptors were obtained from a woman in her 40s in good health and CMV-seropositive. CDR3s include the opening cysteine and the closing phenylalanine or tryptophan. D genes are given only for firm matches. Clone sizes are given selectively: once, few, many, or a class where the clone is expanded.

clone_size	v_call	d_call	cdr3_length	j_call	cdr3_nt	cdr3_aa
NA	TRBV5-1	NA	13	TRBJ2-2	TGCGCCAGCAGCCCAGGGAACACCGGGGAGCTGTTTTTT	CASSPGNTGELFF
many	TRBV6-1	TRBD1	15	TRBJ2-7	TGTGCCAGCAGTGAAGGGACAGGGGGCTCCTACGAGCAGTACTTC	CASSEGTGGSYEQYF
NA	TRBV18	TRBD1	15	TRBJ1-1	TGTGCCAGCTCACCGAGGACAGGGGGAGACACTGAAGCTTTCTTT	CASSPRTGGDTEAFF
NA	TRBV9	NA	15	TRBJ2-7	TGTGCCAGCAGCGTAGGATCTGGGAGCTCCTACGAGCAGTACTTC	CASSVGSGSSYEQYF
NA	TRBV18	NA	15	TRBJ1-1	TGTGCCAGCTCACCCACGGGACAAGCAAGTACTGAAGCTTTCTTT	CASSPTGQASTEAFF
NA	TRBV5-5	NA	15	TRBJ1-2	TGTGCCAGCAGCCGCGGGACTTTTGGGGACTATGGCTACACCTTC	CASSRGTFGDYGYTF
NA	TRBV10-1	NA	17	TRBJ1-2	TGCGCCAGCAGTCCCGGACGACCGGGATCGACTAACTATGGCTACACCTTC	CASSPGRPGSTNYGYTF
NA	TRBV5-6	TRBD2	19	TRBJ2-5	TGTGCCAGCAGCTTGGAAGGGACCGGACTAGCGGGGGGCTGGGAGACCCAGTACTTC	CASSLEGTGLAGGWETQYF
NA	TRBV6-5	NA	12	TRBJ2-5	TGTGCCAGCAGGGGGCCCGGACGGACCCAGTACTTC	CASRGPGRTQYF
few	TRBV10-2	TRBD1	13	TRBJ1-2	TGCGCCAGCAGTGAAGTGCAGGGGGCTGGCTACACCTTC	CASSEVQGAGYTF
NA	TRBV11-2	NA	13	TRBJ1-2	TGTGCCAGCAGCCACGCCGGTATCGGTGGCTACACCTTC	CASSHAGIGGYTF
NA	TRBV6-5	NA	14	TRBJ1-4	TGTGCCAGCAGTTACGACGGGGTTAATGAAAAACTGTTTTTT	CASSYDGVNEKLFF
few	TRBV6-6	NA	14	TRBJ2-3	TGTGCCAGCAGTTCCCCGGGGAGCACAGATACGCAGTATTTT	CASSSPGSTDTQYF
few	TRBV18	NA	16	TRBJ2-3	TGTGCCAGCTCACCACTGGGGGGGCGGTACCCAGATACGCAGTATTTT	CASSPLGGRYPDTQYF
NA	TRBV6-5	NA	16	TRBJ2-7	TGTGCCAGCAGTTACGTGCCGGGATCGCGCTCCTACGAGCAGTACTTC	CASSYVPGSRSYEQYF
few	TRBV4-1	NA	13	TRBJ1-5	TGCGCCAGCAGCCAAGATCGGAATCAGCCCCAGCATTTT	CASSQDRNQPQHF
NA	TRBV15	TRBD1	15	TRBJ1-5	TGTGCCACCAGCAGAGACGACAGGGGCCATCAGCCCCAGCATTTT	CATSRDDRGHQPQHF
NA	TRBV10-1	TRBD1	17	TRBJ2-2	TGCGCCAGCAGTTTGGACAGGGGGCAGGCGAACACCGGGGAGCTGTTTTTT	CASSLDRGQANTGELFF
NA	TRBV13	TRBD2	16	TRBJ2-1	TGTGCCAGCAGCTTCGCGGGGGGGGGCCACTACAATGAGCAGTTCTTC	CASSFAGGGHYNEQFF
NA	TRBV6-5	NA	14	TRBJ2-2	TGTGCCAGCTGTAGGGGGGGAGGCACCGGGGAGCTGTTTTTT	CASCRGGGTGELFF
NA	TRBV4-1	TRBD1	18	TRBJ1-4	TGCGCCAGCACCCTAAACAGGGGATTAGCCGCAACTAATGAAAAACTGTTTTTT	CASTLNRGLAATNEKLFF
few	TRBV9	NA	13	TRBJ1-5	TGTGCCAGCAGCGTAGACCCTCAGCAGCCCCAGCATTTT	CASSVDPQQPQHF
few	TRBV4-2	TRBD1	17	TRBJ1-2	TGTGCCAGCAGCCCAGCTGTGGGGGACAGAGAGAACTATGGCTACACCTTC	CASSPAVGDRENYGYTF
few	TRBV30	TRBD1	14	TRBJ1-1	TGTGCCTGGAGTTTAGCAACGCGACAGGGTCAAGCTTCCTTT	CAWSLATRQGQASF
NA	TRBV2	TRBD1	15	TRBJ2-5	TGTGCCAGCAGTGAAGTAGGGACAGGGCAAGAGACCCAGTACTTC	CASSEVGTGQETQYF
NA	TRBV19	NA	14	TRBJ2-4	TGTGCCAGTAGTCCAGGGGCGGACACCGACATTCAGTACTTC	CASSPGADTDIQYF
NA	TRBV5-1	NA	16	TRBJ1-6	TGCGCCAGCAGGGATGTCAGGAGTAGCGAGAATTCACCCCTCCACTTT	CASRDVRSSENSPLHF
NA	TRBV19	NA	15	TRBJ2-3	TGTGCCAGTAGTATTGGATTGGGCACCACAGATACGCAGTATTTT	CASSIGLGTTDTQYF
few	TRBV5-1	TRBD2	15	TRBJ2-3	TGCGCCAGCAGCCCACTAGCGGGGGGCACAGATACGCAGTATTTT	CASSPLAGGTDTQYF
few	TRBV5-1	NA	16	TRBJ1-4	TGCGCCAGCAGCTTGGGGTGGTCGGCAACTAATGAAAAACTGTTTTTT	CASSLGWSATNEKLFF
NA	TRBV6-6	NA	16	TRBJ2-7	TGTGCCAGCAGTAGGTCCCGACAGGGAGGCTCCTACGAGCAGTACTTC	CASSRSRQGGSYEQYF
NA	TRBV6-5	TRBD1	13	TRBJ2-7	TGTGCCAGCAGACGGGACAGCTTGGACGAGCAGTACTTC	CASRRDSLDEQYF
few	TRBV5-1	NA	15	TRBJ1-6	TGCGCCAGCAGCTTGGAGTCGGGGGTTGTGGGGGCCCTCCACTTT	CASSLESGVVGALHF
few	TRBV30	TRBD1	13	TRBJ1-5	TGTGCCTGGAGTCGCAGGGGGGATCAGCCCCAGCATTTT	CAWSRRGDQPQHF
NA	TRBV19	TRBD1	16	TRBJ2-2	TGTGCCAGTGATTCGGGACAGGGAGGTTGGACCGGGGAGCTGTTTTTT	CASDSGQGGWTGELFF
few	TRBV6-5	TRBD1	15	TRBJ2-7	TGTGCCAGCAGTCCGAGACAGGGAAGTCTGGGCGAGCAGTACTTC	CASSPRQGSLGEQYF
few	TRBV19	TRBD1	15	TRBJ1-4	TGTGCCAGTAGTACTACGGACAGGGCTAATGAAAAACTGTTTTTT	CASSTTDRANEKLFF
NA	TRBV11-2	TRBD1	15	TRBJ2-5	TGTGCCAGCAGCTTCGAATGGGACAGTGAAGAGACCCAGTACTTC	CASSFEWDSEETQYF
NA	TRBV9	TRBD1	15	TRBJ1-1	TGTGCCAGCAGCGCCCGGGGGACAGGGGGCACTGAAGCTTTCTTT	CASSARGTGGTEAFF
NA	TRBV6-5	TRBD1	14	TRBJ1-3	TGTGCCAGCAGCAGACAGGGTGGGGGAAACACCATATATTTT	CASSRQGGGNTIYF
NA	TRBV5-4	TRBD1	14	TRBJ2-5	TGTGCCAGCAGCTTTGGGACAGGAATCCGGACCCAGTACTTC	CASSFGTGIRTQYF
NA	TRBV15	TRBD1	15	TRBJ2-1	TGTGCCACGAGTACAGGGGTGGACCCCTACAATGAGCAGTTCTTC	CATSTGVDPYNEQFF
NA	TRBV7-8	TRBD1	15	TRBJ1-5	TGTGCCAGCAGCCCTTTCGCAGGGGGCGATCAGCCCCAGCATTTT	CASSPFAGGDQPQHF
NA	TRBV27	TRBD1	15	TRBJ1-2	TGTGCCAGCAGTCCGGGACAGGGGGTCATCCATGGCTACACCTTC	CASSPGQGVIHGYTF
few	TRBV7-7	NA	14	TRBJ2-2	TGTGCCAGCAGCCCTCAGACCAGGACCGGGGAGCTGTTTTTT	CASSPQTRTGELFF